This T cell receptor (beta chain) was found in a study of early T cells in non-severe SARS-CoV-2 infection (dated by TCRdb to about 2021). Study-level background: Bulk RNA from unsorted whole blood was used for TCR sequencing, so alpha and beta chains could not be paired. What the research found in general, with its limitations: VDJdb matching was skewed toward anti-spike CD8 responses and likely underestimated virus-specific expansions, missing private and CD4 specificities.

Set within a cohort of healthcare workers in London, UK, this nested case-control study involved weekly PCR testing of nasopharyngeal swabs along with blood sampling. Healthcare workers were enrolled in the week of the UK lockdown, from 23 to 31 March 2020, and were followed every week for up to roughly 15 weeks. Receptor amplification or capture employed 5' RACE. The run used a NextSeq 500. In the TCR library protocol, unique molecular identifiers were attached to individual cDNA molecules to correct for PCR bias and sequencing error. Sequencing covered both TCR alpha and beta chains, and within each sample the abundances of alpha and beta sequences were tightly co-correlated. On the study's bioinformatics: V gene, J gene and CDR3 annotation of TCR sequences was performed with Decombinator V4. Expanded TCRs were defined as changing significantly between any two time points under a Poisson model with p below 0.0001. Abundances of TCRs were expressed as counts per million after normalisation to the total number of TCRs sequenced in each sample. TRAV1-2 paired with TRAJ12, TRAJ20 or TRAJ33 defined MAIT TCRs, while TRAV10 paired with TRAJ18 defined iNKT TCRs. A search of VDJdb, accessed on 1 November 2021, was run for TCRs annotated to CMV, EBV and SARS-CoV-2, with TCRs annotated for multiple antigens excluded. TCRdb itself trimmed the public reads at Q25 with fastp, ran MiXCR and retained productive beta chains. Rows merge per CDR3 protein into single entries with the most common DNA and genes. TCRdb's processing, not the authors' own work, is the source of the V and J calls. The sample table records about 44,000 distinct CDR3 sequences; 23% of these occur just once. 4.6% of the sample belongs to the ten largest clones.

CDR1 and CDR2 (ENHRY, SYGVKD) derive from the germline V gene. The CDR3 has 18 amino acids, counting the end cysteine and phenylalanine. Here the CDR3 DNA is all that survives: 54 bases in frame from base 1. V lost 3 bases and J lost 0 bases, and the count of bases not matched to a germline gene is 9. Remarks on this clonotype: Its antigen specificity is not known. Per-base qualities were not stored, and no clone one base away is much larger.

The receptor's source is an adult who was a healthcare worker with PCR-confirmed SARS-CoV-2 infection or an uninfected control (not recorded which). The rearrangement combines TRBV10-3 with TRBJ2-1, with 9 junctional bases fitting TRBD2. The sequencing here drew on whole blood, taken at baseline. The CDR3 amino acid sequence is: CAISDVWRGGRSYNEQFF. The DNA reads as follows: TGTGCCATCAGTGACGTGTGGCGGGGGGGCCGCTCCTACAATGAGCAGTTCTTC.